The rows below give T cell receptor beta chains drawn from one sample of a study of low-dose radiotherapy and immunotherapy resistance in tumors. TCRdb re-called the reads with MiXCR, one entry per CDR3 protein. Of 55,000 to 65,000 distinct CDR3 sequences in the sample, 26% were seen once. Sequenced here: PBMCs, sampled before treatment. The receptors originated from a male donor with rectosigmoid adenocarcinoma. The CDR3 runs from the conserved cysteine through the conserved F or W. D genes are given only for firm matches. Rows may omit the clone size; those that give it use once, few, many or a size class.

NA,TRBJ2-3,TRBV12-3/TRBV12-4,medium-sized,TGTGCCAGCAGTTTACTCAGTAAAGATACGCAGTATTTT,CASSLLSKDTQYF
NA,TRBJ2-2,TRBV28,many,TGTGCCAGCAGTTTCAGTCTTTCAAACACCGGGGAGCTGTTTTTT,CASSFSLSNTGELFF
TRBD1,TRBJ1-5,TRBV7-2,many,TGTGCCAGCAGCCCGTCAGTAGGACAGGGGGGGCAGCCCCAGCATTTT,CASSPSVGQGGQPQHF
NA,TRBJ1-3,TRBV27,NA,TGTGCCAGCAGCCTCTCGGGGGGAAACACCATATATTTT,CASSLSGGNTIYF
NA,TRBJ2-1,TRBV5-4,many,TGTGCCAGCAGCCTTGACAGGCTCCAGCAGTTCTTC,CASSLDRLQQFF
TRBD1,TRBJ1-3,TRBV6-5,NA,TGTGCCAGCAGTTACTCGAGCCGGACAGGGGCTGGAAACACCATATATTTT,CASSYSSRTGAGNTIYF
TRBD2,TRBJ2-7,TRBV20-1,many,TGCAGTGCAGCCGGGGCGGGAGGGCGAGAGCAGTACTTC,CSAAGAGGREQYF
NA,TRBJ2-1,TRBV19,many,TGTGCCAGTAGCTCGGGGATTGTGATCTTTAATGAGCAGTTCTTC,CASSSGIVIFNEQFF
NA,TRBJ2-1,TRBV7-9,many,TGTGCCAGCAGCTTATGGGCGTGGTCGGGGGAGTTTTATCACAATGAGCAGTTCTTC,CASSLWAWSGEFYHNEQFF
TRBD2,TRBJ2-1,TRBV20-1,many,TGCAGTGCTAGAGGGAGCATAGCGGGAGGGGCCAATGAGCAGTTCTTC,CSARGSIAGGANEQFF
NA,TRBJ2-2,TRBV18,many,TGTGCCAGCTCACCAAATTCAGCAGCTTTTGGCGGGGAGCTGTTTTTT,CASSPNSAAFGGELFF
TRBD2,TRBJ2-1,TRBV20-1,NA,TGCAGTGCCCCGGGACTAGCGGGATACTACAATGAGCAGTTCTTC,CSAPGLAGYYNEQFF
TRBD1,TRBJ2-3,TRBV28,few,TGTGCCAGCAGTCCCAGACAGGGGGTTCCTCCCACAGATACGCAGTATTTT,CASSPRQGVPPTDTQYF
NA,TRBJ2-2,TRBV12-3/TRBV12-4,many,TGTGCCAGCAGTTTTGGAGGGATTGACGGGGAGCTGTTTTTT,CASSFGGIDGELFF
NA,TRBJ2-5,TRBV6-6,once,TGTGCCAGCAGTTACTCCGGCGAGGAACTTCAAGAGACCCAGTACTTC,CASSYSGEELQETQYF
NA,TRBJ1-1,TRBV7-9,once,TGTGCCAGCAGCTTCCAAGTCCGGGACGGGGGTACTGAAGCTTTCTTT,CASSFQVRDGGTEAFF
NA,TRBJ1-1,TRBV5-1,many,TGCGCCAGCAGCTTGGTGGCAGGCCCCATGAACACTGAAGCTTTCTTT,CASSLVAGPMNTEAFF
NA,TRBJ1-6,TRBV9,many,TGTGCCAGCAGCCCAACGGACAGTTCACCCCTCCACTTT,CASSPTDSSPLHF
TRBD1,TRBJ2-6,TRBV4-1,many,TGCGCCAGCAGCCAAGGACAGGGGTCCGGGGCCAACGTCCTGACTTTC,CASSQGQGSGANVLTF
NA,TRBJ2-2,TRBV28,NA,TGTGCCAGCAGTTTAAGGGGGTTCGGCACCGGGGAGCTGTTTTTT,CASSLRGFGTGELFF